A selection of T cell receptor beta chains follows, all from one sample in a study of T cells in localized non-small cell lung cancer. Only in-frame clones appear in the TCRdb table, and some are missing; sequencing was by immunoSEQ multiplex PCR. The sample lists fewer than 90,000 clones, 84% occurring once. Sequencing was performed on peripheral blood, taken before any cancer treatment. All receptors derive from a man between 40 and 70 years old with stage I lung adenocarcinoma. The CDR3 runs from the conserved cysteine through the conserved F or W. The D gene is left open where the match is weak. Part of the rows lack a size; the others show once, few, many or a class for expanded clones.

>NA|15|TRBJ1-2|TRBV16|NA
CASSQSPKTNHGYTF
TGTGCCAGCAGCCAATCCCCAAAGACCAACCATGGCTACACCTTC
>NA|12|TRBJ2-1|TRBV28|NA
CASGGVGNEQFF
TGTGCCTCAGGGGGGGTGGGCAATGAGCAGTTCTTC
>TRBD1|15|TRBJ2-1|TRBV4-3|NA
CASSQDRGQGNEQFF
TGCGCCAGCAGCCAAGATCGAGGACAGGGCAATGAGCAGTTCTTC
>NA|14|TRBJ2-1|TRBV19|NA
CASSRTNRAPEQFF
TGTGCCAGTAGTAGAACAAACAGGGCCCCTGAGCAGTTCTTC
>NA|15|TRBJ1-1|TRBV5-1|NA
CASQRSVAMNTEAFF
TGCGCCAGCCAGCGTAGTGTGGCCATGAACACTGAAGCTTTCTTT
>TRBD1|15|TRBJ2-2|TRBV27|NA
CASRGTGSFTGELFF
TGTGCCAGCAGGGGGACAGGGAGTTTCACCGGGGAGCTGTTTTTT
>NA|14|TRBJ1-5|TRBV5-4|NA
CASSLGTANQPQHF
TGTGCCAGCAGCTTGGGAACAGCAAATCAGCCCCAGCATTTT
>NA|15|TRBJ2-6|TRBV5-1|NA
CASSPRTSGANVLTF
TGCGCCAGCAGCCCCCGCACCTCTGGGGCCAACGTCCTGACTTTC
>NA|11|TRBJ1-2|TRBV20-1|NA
CSAPRLYGYTF
TGCAGTGCCCCCAGGCTCTATGGCTACACCTTC
>TRBD1|15|TRBJ1-3|TRBV5-1|NA
CASSSTGLSGNTIYF
TGCGCCAGCAGTTCGACAGGGCTCTCTGGAAACACCATATATTTT
>TRBD1|14|TRBJ1-5|TRBV19|NA
CASMVQGAHQPQHF
TGTGCCAGTATGGTGCAGGGGGCTCATCAGCCCCAGCATTTT
>NA|13|TRBJ2-3|TRBV10-1|NA
CASSESPPDTQYF
TGCGCCAGCAGTGAGTCTCCCCCAGATACGCAGTATTTT
>TRBD2|17|TRBJ2-3|TRBV4-2|NA
CASSPARLAGDTDTQYF
TGTGCCAGCAGTCCAGCCAGACTAGCGGGGGACACAGATACGCAGTATTTT
>NA|15|TRBJ1-4|TRBV28|NA
CASSPGGVMGEKLFF
TGTGCCAGCAGCCCTGGTGGGGTCATGGGTGAAAAACTGTTTTTT
>NA|17|TRBJ2-2|TRBV7-9|NA
CASSLGRTALNTGELFF
TGTGCCAGCAGCTTAGGCAGGACAGCTTTGAACACCGGGGAGCTGTTTTTT
>TRBD1|15|TRBJ2-2|TRBV5-1|NA
CASSSGTVAGGELFF
TGCGCCAGCAGCTCCGGGACAGTCGCAGGCGGGGAGCTGTTTTTT
>NA|13|TRBJ2-1|TRBV7-9|NA
CASTRSGYNEQFF
TGTGCCAGCACCCGTTCGGGCTACAATGAGCAGTTCTTC
>TRBD1|17|TRBJ2-5|TRBV5-4|NA
CASSLRQGVVGQETQYF
TGTGCCAGCAGCCTCAGACAGGGCGTGGTGGGACAAGAGACCCAGTACTTC
>TRBD2|17|TRBJ2-1|TRBV10-2|once
CASSEGSGRAMGNEQFF
TGCGCCAGCAGTGAGGGTAGCGGGAGGGCCATGGGGAATGAGCAGTTCTTC
>TRBD1|15|TRBJ1-4|TRBV14|NA
CASSLRDSKNEKLFF
TGTGCCAGCAGCCTTCGGGACAGCAAAAATGAAAAACTGTTTTTT
>NA|13|TRBJ2-3|TRBV28|NA
CASSGQATDTQYF
TGTGCCAGCAGCGGACAAGCCACAGATACGCAGTATTTT
>TRBD2|16|TRBJ2-3|TRBV27|NA
CASSTPGRPSTDTQYF
TGTGCCAGCAGTACCCCCGGGAGGCCTAGCACAGATACGCAGTATTTT
>NA|15|TRBJ2-6|TRBV2|NA
CASKLEASGANVLTF
TGTGCCAGCAAACTAGAGGCTTCTGGGGCCAACGTCCTGACTTTC
>NA|12|TRBJ2-3|TRBV29-1|few
CSVEDPTDTQYF
TGCAGCGTTGAGGACCCCACAGATACGCAGTATTTT
>TRBD1|15|TRBJ1-1|TRBV5-6|NA
CASSKTGAFRFRAFF
TGTGCCAGCAGTAAAACAGGGGCCTTCCGATTTCGAGCTTTCTTT
>TRBD1|17|TRBJ1-2|TRBV5-8|NA
CASSLVVGQGVNYGYTF
TGTGCCAGCAGCTTGGTAGTTGGGCAGGGGGTAAACTATGGCTACACCTTC
>NA|13|TRBJ1-6|TRBV19|NA
CASSEQANSPLHF
TGTGCCAGTAGTGAGCAAGCTAATTCACCCCTCCACTTT
>NA|17|TRBJ2-5|TRBV5-4|once
CASSSGLGGQTQETQYF
TGTGCCAGCAGCTCGGGCCTGGGGGGCCAGACCCAAGAGACCCAGTACTTC
>TRBD2|14|TRBJ2-3|TRBV28|NA
CASRQRGGQDTQYF
TGTGCCAGCAGGCAGCGCGGGGGGCAAGATACGCAGTATTTT
>TRBD2|16|TRBJ2-5|TRBV4-1|NA
CASSQGSGRTAETQYF
TGCGCCAGCAGCCAAGGAAGCGGGAGGACCGCGGAGACCCAGTACTTC
>NA|13|TRBJ1-6|TRBV2|NA
CASHRGSNSPLHF
TGTGCCAGCCATAGGGGCAGTAATTCACCCCTCCACTTT
>NA|13|TRBJ2-2|TRBV11-2|NA
CASKRLYTGELFF
TGTGCCAGCAAGCGACTGTACACCGGGGAGCTGTTTTTT
>NA|15|TRBJ1-5|TRBV2|few
CASRGPAGANQPQHF
TGTGCCAGCAGGGGACCCGCAGGGGCCAATCAGCCCCAGCATTTT
>TRBD1|15|TRBJ1-5|TRBV30|NA
CAWREQGYSNQPQHF
TGTGCCTGGAGGGAACAGGGGTATAGCAATCAGCCCCAGCATTTT
>NA|11|TRBJ2-7|TRBV25-1|NA
CASSEGYEQYF
TGTGCCAGCAGTGAAGGCTACGAGCAGTACTTC
>TRBD2|16|TRBJ2-1|TRBV11-3|NA
CASSLDLASGYNEQFF
TGTGCCAGCAGCTTAGATCTGGCTAGCGGTTACAATGAGCAGTTCTTC
>TRBD1|16|TRBJ1-6|TRBV5-1|NA
CASSEEWGTGNSPLHF
TGCGCCAGCAGCGAAGAATGGGGGACAGGGAATTCACCCCTCCACTTT
>TRBD1|13|TRBJ2-7|TRBV6-6|NA
CASRRGTAYEQYF
TGTGCCAGCAGGAGGGGGACAGCCTACGAGCAGTACTTC
>NA|13|TRBJ2-1|TRBV7-7|NA
CASSLGSSASQFF
TGTGCTAGCAGCTTAGGAAGTTCGGCGTCGCAGTTCTTC
>TRBD1|14|TRBJ1-2|TRBV5-1|few
CASSVTTGNYGYTF
TGCGCCAGCAGCGTAACGACAGGGAACTATGGCTACACCTTC
>NA|15|TRBJ2-2|TRBV7-2|few
CASSLAGGQDGELFF
TGTGCCAGCAGCTTAGCCGGGGGGCAGGACGGGGAGCTGTTTTTT
>NA|15|TRBJ1-2|TRBV11-2|NA
CASSLQAGANYGYTF
TGTGCCAGCAGCTTACAGGCAGGGGCTAACTATGGCTACACCTTC
>TRBD1|17|TRBJ1-1|TRBV5-4|NA
CASSSPGQRPGDTEAFF
TGTGCCAGCAGCAGTCCGGGACAGCGACCTGGGGACACTGAAGCTTTCTTT
>NA|14|TRBJ1-4|TRBV5-1|NA
CASSPGDRNEKLFF
TGCGCCAGCAGCCCCGGCGACAGAAATGAAAAACTGTTTTTT
>NA|16|TRBJ2-6|TRBV6-5|NA
CASSYSFRSGANVLTF
TGTGCCAGCAGTTACTCGTTCCGCTCTGGGGCCAACGTCCTGACTTTC
>TRBD1|17|TRBJ1-1|TRBV19|NA
CASNLGQGVVRNTEAFF
TGTGCCAGTAACCTAGGACAGGGGGTAGTTCGGAACACTGAAGCTTTCTTT